The 21 T cell receptor beta chains listed next were all sequenced from one sample in a study of shared clonotypes between healthy human individuals. Naive CD8 cells, CD45RO-negative and positively selected for CCR7, excluded terminally differentiated effector memory CD45RA+ cells. The assay was immunoSEQ multiplex PCR, and TCRdb's table has in-frame clones only and misses some. This sample carries hundreds of thousands of clones, roughly 92% of them seen once, and the ten largest clones take about 24%. Material: naive CD8+ T cells sorted from blood. All receptors derive from a man under 40 in good health.

V and J are TRBV10-3 and TRBJ2-2, with 16 bases aligning to TRBD2. CDR3 length: 22 residues. V trimming: 0 bases; J trimming: 2 bases; junction bases outside the gene matches: 12. The germline gives CDR1 ENHRY, CDR2 SYGVKD. CDR3 residues: CAISESGLAGGPAIVNTGELFF. CDR3 bases: TGTGCCATCAGTGAGTCGGGACTAGCGGGAGGGCCGGCTATTGTTAACACCGGGGAGCTGTTTTTT.

The chain couples TRBV14 to TRBJ1-1; weak D call: TRBD1 (6 bases). CDR3 length: 15 residues. V gave up 3 bases and J gave up 4 bases, with 15 bases separating them. Germline V gives CDR1 SGHDN, CDR2 FVKESK. CDR3 region: CASSHHRDGLTEAFF. The CDR3 DNA sequence: TGTGCCAGCAGCCACCACAGGGACGGCCTCACTGAAGCTTTCTTT.

The rearrangement links TRBV28 to TRBJ2-7; D not certain. Between the trimmed V and J ends, which lost 3 bases and 1 base, there was a span of 10 bases. There are 14 residues in the CDR3. CDR1 MDHEN and CDR2 SYDVKM come from the germline V gene. The CDR3 region has the DNA TGTGCCAGCAGTTTTTTGACTTTTTCCTACGAGCAGTACTTC. As protein: CASSFLTFSYEQYF. Together with reference TRBV28 and TRBJ2-7, the CDR3 gives the full variable domain: DVKVTQSSRYLVKRTGEKVFLECVQDMDHENMFWYRQDPGLGLRLIYFSYDVKMKEKGDIPEGYSVSREKKERFSLILESASTNQTSMYLCASSFLTFSYEQYFGPGTRLTVT.

This clone was found once. The chain carries TRBV10-3 and TRBJ2-5; possibly TRBD1 for D (5 bases). V was shortened by 1 base and J by 3 bases, with 12 bases between the two germline ends. Per the germline V gene, CDR1 is ENHRY and CDR2 is SYGVKD. This CDR3 region has 15 residues. The CDR3 region is CAISELDREEETQYF. CDR3 DNA sequence: TGTGCCATCAGTGAGTTAGACAGAGAAGAAGAGACCCAGTACTTC.

The CDR3 coding sequence is TGCAGTGCTAGAGAGCTGGGGACAGAATACTTC. Protein product: CSARELGTEYF. The chain joins TRBV20-1 to TRBJ2-7; TRBD1 agrees at 7 bases. V lost 0 bases to trimming and J lost 13 bases; unmatched junction nucleotides: 6. Germline V gives CDR1 DFQATT, CDR2 SNEGSKA (reference sequence). This CDR3 region has 11 residues.

The V gene is TRBV5-4, the J gene TRBJ2-1, with D uncertain. V was shortened by 4 bases and J by 4 bases, with 15 bases between the two germline ends. The CDR3 is 15 residues long. Germline-derived CDR1 and CDR2 are SGHNT and YYREEE (reference sequence). CDR3 coding DNA: TGTGCCAGCAGCCCCAGCAATGTAGATTACAATGAGCAGTTCTTC. It encodes CASSPSNVDYNEQFF.

This clone was counted only a few times. J is TRBJ2-1 and V is TRBV19, with TRBD2 matching 11 bases. This CDR3 has 18 amino acids. Germline assignment: CDR1 LNHDA and CDR2 SQIVND (reference sequence). The junction had 14 bases not matched to a gene; V was cut back by 10 bases and J by 0 bases. The CDR3 here is CATTPGLAAASSYNEQFF. CDR3 DNA sequence: TGTGCCACAACCCCGGGACTAGCGGCTGCTAGCTCCTACAATGAGCAGTTCTTC.

The chain has TRBV11-2 and TRBJ2-3; a weak D match, TRBD2 (5 bases). Trimming pared 0 bases from V and 2 bases from J, leaving 15 bases between. There are 17 residues in the CDR3. The germline gives CDR1 SGHAT, CDR2 FQNNGV. CDR3 sequence (DNA): TGTGCCAGCAGCTTAGACCCTTACCGGGATTACACAGATACGCAGTATTTT. This translates into CASSLDPYRDYTDTQYF.

This chain joins TRBV15 and TRBJ2-3, with 12 bases fitting TRBD2. This CDR3 comprises 16 residues. Germline lookup yields CDR1 LNHNV and CDR2 YYDKDF (reference sequence). V lost 4 bases and J lost 2; bases outside the gene matches: 4. CDR3: CATSIRTSGITDTQYF. In DNA, the CDR3 is TGTGCCACCAGCATCCGGACTAGCGGGATCACAGATACGCAGTATTTT. The full variable domain, with the rest looked up from reference TRBV15 and TRBJ2-3, is DAMVIQNPRYQVTQFGKPVTLSCSQTLNHNVMYWYQQKSSQAPKLLFHYYDKDFNNEADTPDNFQSRRPNTSFCFLDIRSPGLGDTAMYLCATSIRTSGITDTQYFGPGTRLTVL.

The chain has TRBV27 and TRBJ2-7, with 7 bases aligning to TRBD1. J was trimmed by 1 base and V by 6 bases; bases with no gene match: 6. The CDR3 covers 14 residues. Germline CDR1 MNHEY, CDR2 SMNVEV (reference sequence). CDR3 amino acids: CASRPTGESYEQYF. Here the CDR3 DNA reads TGTGCCAGCAGGCCAACAGGGGAATCCTACGAGCAGTACTTC.

The chain uses TRBV2 and TRBJ1-5; tentative D call: TRBD1 (6 bases). The V and J ends lost 3 bases and 1 base respectively, with 13 bases between them. Per germline, CDR1 SNHLY and CDR2 FYNNEI. The CDR3 is 16 amino acids. CDR3 coding DNA: TGTGCCAGCAGTGAGAGAATTGGGACAAGCAATCAGCCCCAGCATTTT. This sequence encodes CASSERIGTSNQPQHF.

With respect to this clone: The sample contains more than one DNA sequence encoding this CDR3. The CDR3 region is CASSLEAGLYNEQFF. The CDR3 DNA reads as TGTGCCAGCAGCTTAGAAGCGGGACTTTACAATGAGCAGTTCTTC. The chain couples TRBV7-7 to TRBJ2-1, with TRBD2 matching 7 bases. V was pared by 1 base and J by 4 bases, with 4 bases of the junction left unmatched. Looked up from germline, CDR1 is SSHAT and CDR2 is FNYEAQ (reference sequence). This CDR3 is built from 15 residues.

The chain joins TRBV19 to TRBJ2-1; 9 bases fit TRBD2. J gave up 6 bases and V 5 bases, and 11 bases lay outside the gene matches. The CDR3 loop spans 16 amino acids. Germline CDR1 is LNHDA and CDR2 is SQIVND (reference sequence). CDR3 in DNA: TGTGCCAGTAGTCCGAAAGGACTAGCGTTAGGCAATGAGCAGTTCTTC. Protein product: CASSPKGLALGNEQFF. The whole variable domain, filled in from reference TRBV19 and TRBJ2-1, reads DGGITQSPKYLFRKEGQNVTLSCEQNLNHDAMYWYRQDPGQGLRLIYYSQIVNDFQKGDIAEGYSVSREKKESFPLTVTSAQKNPTAFYLCASSPKGLALGNEQFFGPGTRLTVL.

This clone was detected only once. The CDR3 DNA reads as TGTGCCACCAGCAGCGGATCTACGATGAACACTGAAGCTTTCTTT. Its protein is CATSSGSTMNTEAFF. The genes are TRBV15 and TRBJ1-1; no clear D. Looked up from germline, CDR1 is LNHNV and CDR2 is YYDKDF (reference sequence). Trimming cost V 3 bases and J 0 bases, with 11 bases left between them. The CDR3 has 15 residues.

The chain joins TRBV6-5 to TRBJ2-3, with D unclear. The V and J ends lost 1 base and 2 bases respectively, with 7 bases between them. The CDR3 consists of 14 residues. Germline CDR1 is MNHEY and CDR2 is SVGAGI. Written as DNA, the CDR3 is TGTGCCAGCAGTTACTTCCTAGACACAGATACGCAGTATTTT. This translates into CASSYFLDTDTQYF.

The rearrangement links TRBV6-4 to TRBJ2-7, with D unclear. Germline values: CDR1 MRHNA, CDR2 SNTAGT. V was pared by 9 bases and J by 7 bases, with 7 bases between. CDR3 length: 9 amino acids. CDR3: CARSWEQYF. The DNA of the CDR3 is TGTGCCAGGTCCTGGGAGCAGTACTTC.

This clone was picked up one time. The CDR3 sequence is CASSQTVGGNTEAFF. CDR3 DNA: TGCGCCAGCAGCCAGACGGTGGGGGGGAACACTGAAGCTTTCTTT. The chain combines TRBV4-1 with TRBJ1-1; D may be TRBD1 (5 bases). The ends were cut back, 3 bases at V and 1 base at J, with 12 bases in the middle. The CDR3 sequence is 15 residues long. Per germline, CDR1 MGHRA and CDR2 YSYEKL.

As to this clone: The sample contains more than one DNA sequence encoding this CDR3. J is TRBJ2-3 and V is TRBV28; D call uncertain. Germline V lookup: CDR1 MDHEN, CDR2 SYDVKM. V was clipped by 3 bases and J by 3 bases, with 1 base between them. The CDR3 totals 11 residues. The CDR3 protein is CASSFTDTQYF. CDR3 bases: TGTGCCAGCAGTTTTACAGATACGCAGTATTTT.

CDR3 region: CASSLTGDQETQYF. CDR3 in DNA: TGTGCCAGCAGCTTGACAGGTGACCAAGAGACCCAGTACTTC. The genes are TRBV7-9 and TRBJ2-5; a possible D gene is TRBD1 (6 bases). Per the germline V gene, CDR1 is SEHNR and CDR2 is FQNEAQ (reference sequence). V was trimmed by 3 bases and J by 0 bases, leaving 8 bases between them. The CDR3 runs to 14 residues.

The chain uses TRBV11-2 and TRBJ2-2; D is unresolved. Germline V gene data show CDR1 as SGHAT and CDR2 as FQNNGV. The CDR3 runs to 15 residues. The V gene lost 3 bases and the J gene lost 1 base, with 9 bases spanning the gap. The CDR3 sequence: CASSFSDMNTGELFF. The CDR3 DNA is TGTGCCAGCAGCTTCTCAGATATGAACACCGGGGAGCTGTTTTTT.

The rearrangement joins TRBV10-2 to TRBJ1-1, with D possibly TRBD1 on 6 matching bases. The CDR3 is 15 amino acids. CDR1 and CDR2 (germline): WSHSY, SAAADI. Trimming took 5 bases from V and 5 from J, leaving 18 bases between them. Written as DNA, the CDR3 is TGCGCCAGCAGTTCCCTCCCACAGGGTGGGACTGAAGCTTTCTTT. Translated, it gives CASSSLPQGGTEAFF.